This T cell receptor (beta chain) is from a study of long-term antiretroviral therapy in people with HIV. Across the study: Collection of the earliest samples took place about a decade ahead of the 2015 immediate-ART recommendation.

Findings and caveats of the study: Blood obtained between the mid-2000s and the late 2010s may reflect older ART regimens.

Researchers ran immunoSEQ v3.0 at survey level. Sequencing had a target that covered about 35,000-55,000 T-cell genomes per sample. Using immunoSEQ multiplex PCR, the repertoire was profiled, and TCRdb retains in-frame clones only, with some absent. The sample contains about 11,000 clones, under 85% of which appear only once. The CDR3 is 15 residues long. Looked up from germline, CDR1 is MGHDK and CDR2 is SYGVNS. J gave up 7 bases and V 5 bases, and 6 bases lay outside the gene matches. Notes on this clone: Its antigen remains unknown.

This receptor was taken from a man aged 25 to 40 with HIV. The gene calls are TRBV25-1 and TRBJ1-6; 9 bases align to TRBD1. The specimen was unsorted PBMCs, collected at the start of antiretroviral therapy, before treatment. This CDR3 reads CASSPTGGQNSPLHF. The DNA for the CDR3 is TGTGCCAGCAGTCCGACAGGGGGTCAGAATTCACCCCTCCACTTT.